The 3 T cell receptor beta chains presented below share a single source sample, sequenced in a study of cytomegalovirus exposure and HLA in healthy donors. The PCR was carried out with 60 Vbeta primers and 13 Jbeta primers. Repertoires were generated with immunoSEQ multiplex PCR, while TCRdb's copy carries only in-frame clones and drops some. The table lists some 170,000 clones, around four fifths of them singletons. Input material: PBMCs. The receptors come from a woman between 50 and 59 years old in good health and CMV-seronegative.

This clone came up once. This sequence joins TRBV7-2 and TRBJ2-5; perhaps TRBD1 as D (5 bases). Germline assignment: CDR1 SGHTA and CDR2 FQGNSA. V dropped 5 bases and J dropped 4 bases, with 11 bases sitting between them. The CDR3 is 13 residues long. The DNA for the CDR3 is TGTGCCAGCAGCCCCAGGGTCGGAGAGACCCAGTACTTC. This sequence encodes CASSPRVGETQYF.

In nucleotides, the CDR3 is TGTGCCAGCAGCTCGCGGGGACAGGGGTTCTATGGCTACACCTTC. Protein sequence: CASSSRGQGFYGYTF. The chain uses TRBV5-4 and TRBJ1-2; the match to TRBD1 covers 10 bases. The germline gives CDR1 SGHNT, CDR2 YYREEE (reference sequence). The length of the CDR3 is 15 residues. V trimming: 3 bases; J trimming: 4 bases; junction bases outside the gene matches: 6.

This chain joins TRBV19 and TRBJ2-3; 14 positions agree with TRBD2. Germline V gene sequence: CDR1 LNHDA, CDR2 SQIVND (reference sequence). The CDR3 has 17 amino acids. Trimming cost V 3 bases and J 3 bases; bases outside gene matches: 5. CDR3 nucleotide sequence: TGTGCCAGTAGTATGGGACTAGCGGGAGTGGGGACAGATACGCAGTATTTT. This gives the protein CASSMGLAGVGTDTQYF.